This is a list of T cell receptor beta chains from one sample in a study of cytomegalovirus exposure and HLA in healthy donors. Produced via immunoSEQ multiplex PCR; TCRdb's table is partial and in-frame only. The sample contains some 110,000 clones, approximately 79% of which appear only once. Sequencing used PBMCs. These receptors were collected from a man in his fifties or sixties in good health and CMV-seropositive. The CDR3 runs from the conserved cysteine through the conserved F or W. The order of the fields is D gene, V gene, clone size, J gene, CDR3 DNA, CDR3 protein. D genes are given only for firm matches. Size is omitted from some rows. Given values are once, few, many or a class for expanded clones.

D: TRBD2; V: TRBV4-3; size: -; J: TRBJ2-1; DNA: TGCGCCAGCAGCCGAGCTAGCGGGGGGGGTTTGGCCAATGAGCAGTTCTTC; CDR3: CASSRASGGGLANEQFF
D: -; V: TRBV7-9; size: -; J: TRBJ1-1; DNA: TGTGCCAGCAGCTTAGGAGGGCGGACGAACACTGAAGCTTTCTTT; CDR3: CASSLGGRTNTEAFF
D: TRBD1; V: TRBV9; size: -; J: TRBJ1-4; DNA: TGTGCCAGCAGCGTGACAGGGAGAGATGAAAAACTGTTTTTT; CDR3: CASSVTGRDEKLFF
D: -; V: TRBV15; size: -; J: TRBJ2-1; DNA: TGTGCCACGTGGGTGGGAGATAGCTACAATGAGCAGTTCTTC; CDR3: CATWVGDSYNEQFF
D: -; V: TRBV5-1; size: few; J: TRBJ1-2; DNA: TGCGCCAGCAGGCCCGACTTGGAGCATGGCTACACCTTC; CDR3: CASRPDLEHGYTF
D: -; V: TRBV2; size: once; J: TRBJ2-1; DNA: TGTGCCAGCAGAATCGACTCCGGGACTAGAGGGGGCGTTGAGCAGTTCTTC; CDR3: CASRIDSGTRGGVEQFF
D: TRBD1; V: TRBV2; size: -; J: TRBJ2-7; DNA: TGTGCCAGCATCGGGACAGGGGATATCTACGAGCAGTACTTC; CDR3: CASIGTGDIYEQYF
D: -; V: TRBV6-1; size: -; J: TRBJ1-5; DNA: TGTGCCACCGGATACAGGGCTCAGCCCCAGCATTTT; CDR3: CATGYRAQPQHF
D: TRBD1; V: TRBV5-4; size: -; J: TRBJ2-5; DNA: TGTGCCAGCAGCTCCCCGGGACAGCAAGAGACCCAGTACTTC; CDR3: CASSSPGQQETQYF
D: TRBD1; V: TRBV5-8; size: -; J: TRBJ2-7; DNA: TGTGCCACCACGGGGACAGGGGTCTCCTACGAGCAGTACTTC; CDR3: CATTGTGVSYEQYF
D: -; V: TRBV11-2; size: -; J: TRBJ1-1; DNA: TGTGCCAGCAGCTTATTGGCAACCGAAGCTTTCTTT; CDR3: CASSLLATEAFF
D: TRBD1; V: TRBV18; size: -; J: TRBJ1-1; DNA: TGTGCCAGCTCACCTCCCTTCGGGGACAGGGTCTCCCCGAACACTGAAGCTTTCTTT; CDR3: CASSPPFGDRVSPNTEAFF
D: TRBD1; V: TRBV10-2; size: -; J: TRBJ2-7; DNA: TGCGCCAGCAGTGTAGTTGGGACAGGGAAACACGAGCAGTACTTC; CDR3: CASSVVGTGKHEQYF
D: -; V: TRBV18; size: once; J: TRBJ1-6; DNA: TGTGCCAGCTCCCCCCGGGAGGGTAATTCACCCCTCCACTTT; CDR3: CASSPREGNSPLHF
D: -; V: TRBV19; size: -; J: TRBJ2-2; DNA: TGTGCCAGTAGTCCCTCAGCGGCGCTGCCTGGGGAGCTGTTTTTT; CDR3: CASSPSAALPGELFF
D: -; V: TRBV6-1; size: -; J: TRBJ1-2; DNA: TGTGCCAGCAGCCCCCCCGGGAGGTATGGCTACACCTTC; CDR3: CASSPPGRYGYTF